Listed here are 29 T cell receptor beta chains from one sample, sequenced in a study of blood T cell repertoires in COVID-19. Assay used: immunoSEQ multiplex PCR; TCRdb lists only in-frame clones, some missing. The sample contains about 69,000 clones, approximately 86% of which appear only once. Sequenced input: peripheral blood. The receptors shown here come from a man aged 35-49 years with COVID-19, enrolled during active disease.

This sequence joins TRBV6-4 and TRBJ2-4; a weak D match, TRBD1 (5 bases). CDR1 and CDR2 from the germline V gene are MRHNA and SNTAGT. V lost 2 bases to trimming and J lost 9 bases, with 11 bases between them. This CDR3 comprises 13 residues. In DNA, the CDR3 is TGTGCCAGCAGTGACCGACAGCAGGGCATTCAGTACTTC. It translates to CASSDRQQGIQYF.

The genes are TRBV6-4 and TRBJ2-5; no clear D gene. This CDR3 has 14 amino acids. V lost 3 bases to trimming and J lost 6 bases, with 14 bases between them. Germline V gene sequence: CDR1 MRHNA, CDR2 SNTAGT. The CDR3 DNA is TGTGCCAGCAGTGAGTCTACGCTCTCGCAGACCCAGTACTTC. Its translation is CASSESTLSQTQYF.

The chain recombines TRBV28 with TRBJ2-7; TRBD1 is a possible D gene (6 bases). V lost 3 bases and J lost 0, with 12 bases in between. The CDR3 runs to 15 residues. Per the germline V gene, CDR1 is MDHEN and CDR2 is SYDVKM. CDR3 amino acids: CASSFTGQSSYEQYF. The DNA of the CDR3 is TGTGCCAGCAGTTTTACAGGGCAAAGCTCCTACGAGCAGTACTTC.

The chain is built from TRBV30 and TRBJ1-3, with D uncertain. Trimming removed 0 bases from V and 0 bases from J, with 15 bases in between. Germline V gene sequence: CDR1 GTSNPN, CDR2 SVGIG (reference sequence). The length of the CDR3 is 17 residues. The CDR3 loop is CAWSVGHGSGSGNTIYF. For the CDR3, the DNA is TGTGCCTGGAGTGTAGGTCATGGGTCGGGCTCTGGAAACACCATATATTTT.

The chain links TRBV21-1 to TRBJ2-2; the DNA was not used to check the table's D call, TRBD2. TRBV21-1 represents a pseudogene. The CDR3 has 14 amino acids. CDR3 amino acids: CASLAGSNTGELFF. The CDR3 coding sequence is TGTGCCAGTCTAGCGGGGTCGAACACCGGGGAGCTGTTTTTT.

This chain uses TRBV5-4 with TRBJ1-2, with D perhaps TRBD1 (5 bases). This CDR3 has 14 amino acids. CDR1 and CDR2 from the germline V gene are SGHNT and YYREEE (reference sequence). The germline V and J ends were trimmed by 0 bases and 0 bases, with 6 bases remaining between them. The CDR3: CASSLETANYGYTF. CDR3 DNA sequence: TGTGCCAGCAGCTTGGAGACAGCTAACTATGGCTACACCTTC.

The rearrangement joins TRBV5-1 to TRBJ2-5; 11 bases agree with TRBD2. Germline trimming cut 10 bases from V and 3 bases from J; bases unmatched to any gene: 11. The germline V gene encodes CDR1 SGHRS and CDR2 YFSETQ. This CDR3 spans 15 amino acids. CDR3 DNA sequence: TGCGCCTCGAAATTAGGGGGACTAGCGGAAGAGACCCAGTACTTC. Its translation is CASKLGGLAEETQYF. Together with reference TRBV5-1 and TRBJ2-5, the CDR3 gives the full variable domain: KAGVTQTPRYLIKTRGQQVTLSCSPISGHRSVSWYQQTPGQGLQFLFEYFSETQRNKGNFPGRFSGRQFSNSRSEMNVSTLELGDSALYLCASKLGGLAEETQYFGPGTRLLVL.

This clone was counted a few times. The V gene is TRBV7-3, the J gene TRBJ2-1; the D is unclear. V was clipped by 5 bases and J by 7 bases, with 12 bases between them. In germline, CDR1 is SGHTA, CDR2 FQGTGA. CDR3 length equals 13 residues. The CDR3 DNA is TGTGCCAGCAGCCGAGGCACTACGAATGAGCAGTTCTTC. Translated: CASSRGTTNEQFF.

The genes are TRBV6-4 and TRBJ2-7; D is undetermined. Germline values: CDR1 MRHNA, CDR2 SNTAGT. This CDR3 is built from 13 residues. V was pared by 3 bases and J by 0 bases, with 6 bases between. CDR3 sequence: CASSESSSYEQYF. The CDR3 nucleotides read TGTGCCAGCAGTGAGTCGAGCTCCTACGAGCAGTACTTC.

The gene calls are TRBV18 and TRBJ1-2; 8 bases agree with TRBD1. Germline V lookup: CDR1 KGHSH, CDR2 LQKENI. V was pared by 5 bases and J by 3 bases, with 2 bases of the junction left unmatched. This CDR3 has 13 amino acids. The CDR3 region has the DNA TGTGCCAGCTCAACGGGACAGGACTATGGCTACACCTTC. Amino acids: CASSTGQDYGYTF.

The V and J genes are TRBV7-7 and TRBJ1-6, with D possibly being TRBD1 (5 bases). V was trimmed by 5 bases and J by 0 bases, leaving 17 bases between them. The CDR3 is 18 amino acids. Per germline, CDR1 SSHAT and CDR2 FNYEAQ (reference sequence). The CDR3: CASSRLDSVSSYNSPLHF. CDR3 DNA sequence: TGTGCCAGCAGCCGTCTTGACAGCGTGAGCTCCTATAATTCACCCCTCCACTTT.

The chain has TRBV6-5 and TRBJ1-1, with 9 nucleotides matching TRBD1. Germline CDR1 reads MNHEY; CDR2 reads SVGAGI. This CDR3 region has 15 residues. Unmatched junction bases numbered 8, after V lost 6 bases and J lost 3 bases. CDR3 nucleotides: TGTGCCAGCAGGAAAGGGACAGGGAGAGACACTGAAGCTTTCTTT. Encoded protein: CASRKGTGRDTEAFF.

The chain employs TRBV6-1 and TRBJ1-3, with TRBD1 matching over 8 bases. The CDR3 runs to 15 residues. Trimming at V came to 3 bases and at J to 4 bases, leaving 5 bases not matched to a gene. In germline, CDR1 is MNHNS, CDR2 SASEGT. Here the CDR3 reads CASSEPGQVGNTIYF. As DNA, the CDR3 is TGTGCCAGCAGTGAGCCGGGACAGGTGGGAAACACCATATATTTT.

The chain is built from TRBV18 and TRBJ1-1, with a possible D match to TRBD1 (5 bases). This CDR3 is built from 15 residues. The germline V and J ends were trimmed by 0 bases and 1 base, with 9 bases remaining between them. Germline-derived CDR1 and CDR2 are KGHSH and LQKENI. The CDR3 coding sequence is TGTGCCAGCTCACCACCTCCCGGACAGAACACTGAAGCTTTCTTT. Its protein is CASSPPPGQNTEAFF.

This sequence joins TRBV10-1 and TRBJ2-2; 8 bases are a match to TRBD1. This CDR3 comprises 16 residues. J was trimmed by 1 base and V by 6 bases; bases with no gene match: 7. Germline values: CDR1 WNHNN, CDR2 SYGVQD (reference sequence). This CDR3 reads CASSAMTGENTGELFF. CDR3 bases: TGCGCCAGCAGCGCCATGACAGGGGAGAACACCGGGGAGCTGTTTTTT.

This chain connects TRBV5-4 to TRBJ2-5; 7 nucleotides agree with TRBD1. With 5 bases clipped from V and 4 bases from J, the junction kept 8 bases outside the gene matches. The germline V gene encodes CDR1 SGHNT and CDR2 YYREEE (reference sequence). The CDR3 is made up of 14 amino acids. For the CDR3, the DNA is TGTGCCAGCAGTTTAGACAGGGTGGGAGAGACCCAGTACTTC. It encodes CASSLDRVGETQYF.

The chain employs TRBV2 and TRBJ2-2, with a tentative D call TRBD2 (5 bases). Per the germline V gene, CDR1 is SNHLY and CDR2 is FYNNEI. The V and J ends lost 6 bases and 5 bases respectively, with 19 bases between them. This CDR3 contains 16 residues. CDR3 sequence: CASSPTLGRGTGELFF. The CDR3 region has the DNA TGTGCCAGCAGCCCTACACTCGGCCGGGGTACCGGGGAGCTGTTTTTT.

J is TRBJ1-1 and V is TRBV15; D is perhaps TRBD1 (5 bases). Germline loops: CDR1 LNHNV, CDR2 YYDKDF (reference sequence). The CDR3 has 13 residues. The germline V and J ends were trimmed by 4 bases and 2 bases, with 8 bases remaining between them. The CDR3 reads CATSTTANTEAFF. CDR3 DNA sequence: TGTGCCACCAGCACGACAGCAAACACTGAAGCTTTCTTT.

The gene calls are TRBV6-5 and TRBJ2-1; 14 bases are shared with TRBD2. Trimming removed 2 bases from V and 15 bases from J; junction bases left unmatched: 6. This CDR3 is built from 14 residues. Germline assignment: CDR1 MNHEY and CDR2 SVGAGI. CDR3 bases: TGTGCCAGCAGTTACCAGACTAGCGGGGGGGCCGCGTTCTTC. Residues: CASSYQTSGGAAFF.

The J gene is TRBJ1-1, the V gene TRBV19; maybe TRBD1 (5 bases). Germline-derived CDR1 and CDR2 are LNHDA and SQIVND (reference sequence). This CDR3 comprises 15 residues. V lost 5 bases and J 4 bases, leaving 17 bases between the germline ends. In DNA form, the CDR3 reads TGTGCCAGTAGTCCCCAGGGAGGCGCCATCACTGAAGCTTTCTTT. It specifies CASSPQGGAITEAFF.

The CDR3 protein is CATSRNEKLFF. DNA for the CDR3: TGTGCCACTTCGCGAAATGAAAAACTGTTTTTT. The chain links TRBV27 to TRBJ1-4, with D unclear. CDR3 length: 11 residues. Trimming left V 10 bases short and J 5 bases short, with 8 bases between. Germline V gives CDR1 MNHEY, CDR2 SMNVEV (reference sequence). Full variable domain (missing parts from reference TRBV27 and TRBJ1-4): EAQVTQNPRYLITVTGKKLTVTCSQNMNHEYMSWYRQDPGLGLRQIYYSMNVEVTDKGDVPEGYKVSRKEKRNFPLILESPSPNQTSLYFCATSRNEKLFFGSGTQLSVL.

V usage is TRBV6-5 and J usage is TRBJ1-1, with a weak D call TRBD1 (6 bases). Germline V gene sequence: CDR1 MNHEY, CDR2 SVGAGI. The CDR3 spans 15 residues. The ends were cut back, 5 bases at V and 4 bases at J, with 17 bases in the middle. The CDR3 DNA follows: TGTGCCAGCAGTCCCGAGCTGCAGGGGAGCACTGAAGCTTTCTTT. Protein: CASSPELQGSTEAFF.

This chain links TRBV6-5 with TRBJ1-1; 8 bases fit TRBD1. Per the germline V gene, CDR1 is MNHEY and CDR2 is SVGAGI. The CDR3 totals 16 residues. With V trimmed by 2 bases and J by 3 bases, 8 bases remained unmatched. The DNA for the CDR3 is TGTGCCAGCAGTTACGCGACAGGGGACTTGTACACTGAAGCTTTCTTT. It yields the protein CASSYATGDLYTEAFF.

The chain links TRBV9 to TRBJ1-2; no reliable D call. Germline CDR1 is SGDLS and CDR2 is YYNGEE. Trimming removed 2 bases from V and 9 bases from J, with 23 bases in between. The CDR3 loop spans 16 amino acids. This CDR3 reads CASSVDDRGFSFSYTF. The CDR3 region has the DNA TGTGCCAGCAGCGTCGATGATCGGGGTTTTAGCTTTAGCTACACCTTC.

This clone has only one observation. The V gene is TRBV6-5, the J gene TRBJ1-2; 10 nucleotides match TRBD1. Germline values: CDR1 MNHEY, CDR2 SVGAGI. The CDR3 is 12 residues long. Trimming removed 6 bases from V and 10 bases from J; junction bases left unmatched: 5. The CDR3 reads CASRGTGEIYTF. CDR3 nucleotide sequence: TGTGCCAGCAGGGGGACAGGGGAAATCTACACCTTC.

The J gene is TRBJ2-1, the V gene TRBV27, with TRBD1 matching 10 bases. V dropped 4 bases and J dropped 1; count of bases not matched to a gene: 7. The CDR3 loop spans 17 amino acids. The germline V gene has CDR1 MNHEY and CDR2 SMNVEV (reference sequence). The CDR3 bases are TGTGCCAGCAGTTCAGGGACAGGGGTTTTGTCCTACAATGAGCAGTTCTTC. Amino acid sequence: CASSSGTGVLSYNEQFF.

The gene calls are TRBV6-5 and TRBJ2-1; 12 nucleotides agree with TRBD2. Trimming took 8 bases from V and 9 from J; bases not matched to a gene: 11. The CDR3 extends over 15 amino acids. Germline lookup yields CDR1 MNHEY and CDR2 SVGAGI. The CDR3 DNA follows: TGTGCCAGCCATCTGGCTAGCGGGGGGGCCGCTGAGCAGTTCTTC. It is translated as CASHLASGGAAEQFF.

This CDR3 reads CASSVAGESPPYNEQFF. The CDR3 nucleotides read TGTGCCAGCAGCGTAGCGGGGGAATCCCCCCCCTACAATGAGCAGTTCTTC. The chain is built from TRBV9 and TRBJ2-1, with D possibly TRBD2 on 6 matching bases. Per the germline V gene, CDR1 is SGDLS and CDR2 is YYNGEE. This CDR3 is 17 amino acids long. The ends were cut back, 0 bases at V and 2 bases at J, with 15 bases in the middle.

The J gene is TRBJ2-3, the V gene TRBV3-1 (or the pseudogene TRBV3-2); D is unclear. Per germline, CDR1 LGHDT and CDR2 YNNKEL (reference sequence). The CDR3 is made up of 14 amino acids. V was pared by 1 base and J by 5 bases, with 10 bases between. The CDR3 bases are TGTGCCAGCAGCCAAGGGGCGTCCGGAGATACGCAGTATTTT. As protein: CASSQGASGDTQYF.